A selection of T cell receptor beta chains follows, all from one sample in a study of neurological immune-mediated disorders. TCRdb reanalysed the 5' RACE reads using MiXCR and keeps one entry per CDR3 protein. The sample yields tens of thousands of distinct CDR3 sequences, about 23% seen once. Sequenced sample: PBMCs. These receptors originate from a woman in her 70s in good health. Each CDR3 is given with its conserved first and last residue. The order of the fields is D gene, J gene, clone size, V gene, CDR3 protein, CDR3 DNA. D genes are given only for firm matches. Clone size appears in some rows only: once, few, many, or a class for an expanded clone.

d_gene: .
j_gene: TRBJ1-2
abundance: few
v_gene: TRBV24-1
CDR3aa: CATSDLQGSYTF
CDR3nt: TGTGCCACCAGTGATTTGCAAGGTTCCTACACCTTC

d_gene: TRBD1
j_gene: TRBJ2-7
abundance: .
v_gene: TRBV5-1
CDR3aa: CASSWDSTYEQYF
CDR3nt: TGCGCCAGCAGCTGGGACAGTACTTACGAGCAGTACTTC

d_gene: .
j_gene: TRBJ1-1
abundance: many
v_gene: TRBV5-5
CDR3aa: CASSLGGGAFF
CDR3nt: TGTGCCAGCAGCTTGGGGGGAGGAGCTTTCTTT

d_gene: TRBD2
j_gene: TRBJ2-7
abundance: many
v_gene: TRBV2
CDR3aa: CASSEGTSNEQYF
CDR3nt: TGTGCCAGCAGTGAAGGGACTAGTAACGAGCAGTACTTC

d_gene: TRBD1
j_gene: TRBJ1-5
abundance: many
v_gene: TRBV6-5
CDR3aa: CASSKDRGSNQPQHF
CDR3nt: TGTGCCAGCAGCAAGGACAGGGGAAGCAATCAGCCCCAGCATTTT

d_gene: TRBD2
j_gene: TRBJ2-1
abundance: many
v_gene: TRBV20-1
CDR3aa: CSARIVAGYNEQFF
CDR3nt: TGCAGTGCTAGGATTGTAGCGGGGTACAATGAGCAGTTCTTC

d_gene: .
j_gene: TRBJ2-7
abundance: few
v_gene: TRBV5-1
CDR3aa: CASSLAQDGDEQYF
CDR3nt: TGCGCCAGCAGCTTAGCACAGGATGGGGACGAGCAGTACTTC

d_gene: .
j_gene: TRBJ1-2
abundance: many
v_gene: TRBV4-2
CDR3aa: CASSQGEVGGANYGYTF
CDR3nt: TGTGCCAGCAGCCAAGGCGAAGTCGGAGGGGCCAACTATGGCTACACCTTC

d_gene: .
j_gene: TRBJ1-5
abundance: many
v_gene: TRBV20-1
CDR3aa: CSASLGPSNQPQHF
CDR3nt: TGCAGTGCTAGTCTGGGCCCCAGCAATCAGCCCCAGCATTTT

d_gene: TRBD1
j_gene: TRBJ1-1
abundance: .
v_gene: TRBV6-5
CDR3aa: CASSYGTGPNTEAFF
CDR3nt: TGTGCCAGCAGTTACGGGACAGGGCCAAACACTGAAGCTTTCTTT

d_gene: .
j_gene: TRBJ1-1
abundance: .
v_gene: TRBV7-9
CDR3aa: CASSSFTGNAEAFF
CDR3nt: TGTGCCAGCAGCTCATTTACGGGGAACGCTGAAGCTTTCTTT

d_gene: .
j_gene: TRBJ2-1
abundance: many
v_gene: TRBV5-1
CDR3aa: CASSHDPGSSYNEQFF
CDR3nt: TGCGCCAGCAGTCATGACCCGGGGAGCTCCTACAATGAGCAGTTCTTC

d_gene: TRBD1
j_gene: TRBJ1-5
abundance: many
v_gene: TRBV20-1
CDR3aa: CSASRGRQPQHF
CDR3nt: TGCAGTGCTAGCAGGGGGCGTCAGCCCCAGCATTTT

d_gene: .
j_gene: TRBJ2-1
abundance: few
v_gene: TRBV29-1
CDR3aa: CSAAQALGYNEQFF
CDR3nt: TGCAGCGCCGCACAGGCATTGGGCTACAATGAGCAGTTCTTC

d_gene: .
j_gene: TRBJ2-1
abundance: many
v_gene: TRBV7-9
CDR3aa: CASSFYHEQFF
CDR3nt: TGTGCCAGCAGCTTCTATCATGAGCAGTTCTTC

d_gene: .
j_gene: TRBJ2-1
abundance: .
v_gene: TRBV7-3
CDR3aa: CASSGGASNEQFF
CDR3nt: TGTGCCAGCAGCGGGGGGGCGTCCAATGAGCAGTTCTTC

d_gene: .
j_gene: TRBJ1-6
abundance: many
v_gene: TRBV7-2
CDR3aa: CASSLVGGGGNSPLHF
CDR3nt: TGTGCCAGCAGCTTAGTAGGGGGGGGCGGTAATTCACCCCTCCACTTT

d_gene: .
j_gene: TRBJ1-2
abundance: many
v_gene: TRBV7-2
CDR3aa: CASSRDLNYGYTF
CDR3nt: TGTGCCAGCAGCCGGGACCTCAACTATGGCTACACCTTC

d_gene: .
j_gene: TRBJ1-6
abundance: many
v_gene: TRBV20-1
CDR3aa: CSARTPRGDSPLHF
CDR3nt: TGCAGTGCTAGAACCCCGAGAGGGGATTCACCCCTCCACTTT

d_gene: .
j_gene: TRBJ1-2
abundance: few
v_gene: TRBV3-1
CDR3aa: CASSQEGLANYGYTF
CDR3nt: TGTGCCAGCAGCCAAGAGGGACTCGCAAACTATGGCTACACCTTC

d_gene: .
j_gene: TRBJ1-1
abundance: many
v_gene: TRBV12-3/TRBV12-4
CDR3aa: CASSFPGGNTEAFF
CDR3nt: TGTGCCAGCAGCTTCCCCGGGGGGAACACTGAAGCTTTCTTT

d_gene: TRBD1
j_gene: TRBJ2-7
abundance: few
v_gene: TRBV6-6
CDR3aa: CASSEQGARYEQYF
CDR3nt: TGTGCCAGCAGTGAACAGGGGGCGCGGTACGAGCAGTACTTC

d_gene: TRBD2
j_gene: TRBJ2-1
abundance: .
v_gene: TRBV29-1
CDR3aa: CSGGPAGGGSYNEQFF
CDR3nt: TGCAGCGGCGGACCAGCGGGAGGTGGCTCCTACAATGAGCAGTTCTTC

d_gene: .
j_gene: TRBJ1-2
abundance: .
v_gene: TRBV5-6
CDR3aa: CASSLQGDYGYTF
CDR3nt: TGTGCCAGCAGCTTGCAGGGCGACTATGGCTACACCTTC

d_gene: TRBD1
j_gene: TRBJ2-7
abundance: many
v_gene: TRBV5-4
CDR3aa: CASSATTTGGVDEQYF
CDR3nt: TGTGCCAGCAGCGCGACTACGACAGGGGGCGTCGACGAGCAGTACTTC

d_gene: .
j_gene: TRBJ2-7
abundance: many
v_gene: TRBV6-6
CDR3aa: CASTGSGRGHEQYF
CDR3nt: TGTGCCAGCACAGGTAGCGGCAGAGGCCACGAGCAGTACTTC

d_gene: TRBD1
j_gene: TRBJ2-4
abundance: few
v_gene: TRBV7-2
CDR3aa: CASSFTGTAKYF
CDR3nt: TGTGCCAGCAGCTTCACCGGGACAGCGAAGTACTTC

d_gene: .
j_gene: TRBJ2-4
abundance: many
v_gene: TRBV20-1
CDR3aa: CSATLGQNIQYF
CDR3nt: TGCAGTGCTACCCTGGGACAAAACATTCAGTACTTC

d_gene: TRBD2
j_gene: TRBJ2-5
abundance: many
v_gene: TRBV6-2/TRBV6-3
CDR3aa: CASSYGTSQETQYF
CDR3nt: TGTGCCAGCAGTTACGGGACTAGCCAAGAGACCCAGTACTTC

d_gene: .
j_gene: TRBJ2-7
abundance: .
v_gene: TRBV12-3/TRBV12-4
CDR3aa: CASSSRSYEQYF
CDR3nt: TGTGCCAGCAGTTCGCGTTCCTACGAGCAGTACTTC

d_gene: .
j_gene: TRBJ1-5
abundance: many
v_gene: TRBV15
CDR3aa: CATSRGEGQGGGPQHF
CDR3nt: TGTGCCACCAGCAGAGGCGAGGGACAAGGGGGTGGGCCCCAGCATTTT

d_gene: .
j_gene: TRBJ2-1
abundance: .
v_gene: TRBV12-5
CDR3aa: CASGLNYNEQFF
CDR3nt: TGTGCTAGTGGTTTGAACTACAATGAGCAGTTCTTC

d_gene: .
j_gene: TRBJ1-5
abundance: many
v_gene: TRBV7-2
CDR3aa: CASSLDRIQPQHF
CDR3nt: TGTGCCAGCAGCTTAGACAGGATACAGCCCCAGCATTTT

d_gene: .
j_gene: TRBJ2-3
abundance: .
v_gene: TRBV20-1
CDR3aa: CSAGKTADTQYF
CDR3nt: TGCAGTGCTGGGAAGACTGCAGATACGCAGTATTTT

d_gene: TRBD1
j_gene: TRBJ2-6
abundance: .
v_gene: TRBV7-3
CDR3aa: CASSLTGGAGANVLTF
CDR3nt: TGTGCCAGTAGCTTAACAGGGGGTGCAGGGGCCAACGTCCTGACTTTC

d_gene: .
j_gene: TRBJ1-1
abundance: many
v_gene: TRBV15
CDR3aa: CATSRDRGANTEAFF
CDR3nt: TGTGCCACCAGCAGAGACAGGGGCGCGAACACTGAAGCTTTCTTT

d_gene: TRBD1
j_gene: TRBJ2-1
abundance: .
v_gene: TRBV10-2
CDR3aa: CASSETRGPYEQFF
CDR3nt: TGCGCCAGCAGTGAGACTAGGGGGCCATATGAGCAGTTCTTC

d_gene: .
j_gene: TRBJ2-6
abundance: .
v_gene: TRBV6-5
CDR3aa: CASMRGGISGANVLTF
CDR3nt: TGTGCCAGCATGAGAGGGGGGATCTCTGGGGCCAACGTCCTGACTTTC

d_gene: .
j_gene: TRBJ2-1
abundance: .
v_gene: TRBV5-1
CDR3aa: CASSLAEKGTVEQFF
CDR3nt: TGCGCCAGCAGCTTGGCTGAGAAGGGGACGGTTGAGCAGTTCTTC

d_gene: .
j_gene: TRBJ2-2
abundance: many
v_gene: TRBV5-1
CDR3aa: CASSLNGQNTGELFF
CDR3nt: TGCGCCAGCAGCTTAAACGGACAGAACACCGGGGAGCTGTTTTTT

d_gene: TRBD2
j_gene: TRBJ2-3
abundance: .
v_gene: TRBV28
CDR3aa: CASRPSGRADRQYF
CDR3nt: TGTGCCAGCAGACCTAGCGGGAGGGCCGATAGGCAGTATTTT

d_gene: .
j_gene: TRBJ1-4
abundance: many
v_gene: TRBV15
CDR3aa: CATSSPKGANEKLFF
CDR3nt: TGTGCCACCAGCAGCCCCAAGGGAGCTAATGAAAAACTGTTTTTT